This TCR beta chain is from a study of T-cell memory formation after mild COVID-19. Looking at the study overall: Largely donor-specific TCR clusters were found. Study-wide results and limits: Of the contracting clones, CD4+ ones lay mainly in CM and EM, and CD8+ ones in EMRA.

CDR3 length: 16 residues. V was pared by 6 bases and J by 3 bases, with 20 bases between. Germline lookup yields CDR1 MGHRA and CDR2 YSYEKL. With constant-segment primers, 5'RACE yielded cDNA libraries of TCR alpha and TCR beta that carried sample barcodes and UMIs. TCRdb ran MiXCR on the 5' RACE reads and lists one entry per CDR3 protein. The table includes about 340,000 distinct CDR3 sequences, around 20% detected once. There are many counts of this clonotype. What it binds is not known. The receptor was derived from an adult woman who had mild COVID-19 (a few samples of this study predate the infection). Cell type and time point are not known. The sequencing sample was made of PBMCs or a T cell subset sorted from them (not recorded which). The chain carries TRBV4-1 and TRBJ1-1; tentative D call: TRBD1 (5 bases). The DNA for the CDR3 is TGCGCCAGCAGAATCACGGATGGGGGGTCGGACACTGAAGCTTTCTTT. Protein product: CASRITDGGSDTEAFF.